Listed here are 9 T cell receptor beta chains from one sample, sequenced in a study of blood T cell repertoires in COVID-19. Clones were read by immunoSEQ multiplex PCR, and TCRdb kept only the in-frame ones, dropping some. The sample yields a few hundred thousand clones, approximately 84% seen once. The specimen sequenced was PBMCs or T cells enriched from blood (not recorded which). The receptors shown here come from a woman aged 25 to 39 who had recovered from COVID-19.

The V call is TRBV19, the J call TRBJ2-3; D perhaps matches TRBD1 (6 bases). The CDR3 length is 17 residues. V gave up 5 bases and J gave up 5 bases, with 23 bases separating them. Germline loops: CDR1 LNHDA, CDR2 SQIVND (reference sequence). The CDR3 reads CASSWTPGHWSGDTQYF. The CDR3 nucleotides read TGTGCCAGTAGTTGGACGCCGGGACATTGGTCGGGAGATACGCAGTATTTT.

Here the CDR3 reads CASSPGDFFSQPQHF. The CDR3 DNA sequence: TGTGCCAGCAGCCCTGGGGACTTTTTCTCCCAGCCCCAGCATTTT. The V gene is TRBV7-9, the J gene TRBJ1-5; perhaps TRBD1 as D (5 bases). The V and J ends lost 5 bases and 7 bases respectively, with 18 bases between them. This CDR3 spans 15 amino acids. Germline V CDR1 and CDR2: SEHNR, FQNEAQ (reference sequence).

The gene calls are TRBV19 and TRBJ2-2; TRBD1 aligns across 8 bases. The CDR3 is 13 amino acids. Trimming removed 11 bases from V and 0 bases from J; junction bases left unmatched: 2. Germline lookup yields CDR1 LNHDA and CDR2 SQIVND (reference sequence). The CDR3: CAGGQANTGELFF. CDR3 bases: TGTGCCGGGGGACAGGCGAACACCGGGGAGCTGTTTTTT.

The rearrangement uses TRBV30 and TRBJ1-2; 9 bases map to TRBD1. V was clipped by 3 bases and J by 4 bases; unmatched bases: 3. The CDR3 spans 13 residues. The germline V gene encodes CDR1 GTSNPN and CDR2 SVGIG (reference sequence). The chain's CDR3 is CAWRGQGSYGYTF. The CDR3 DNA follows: TGTGCCTGGAGAGGACAGGGGAGCTATGGCTACACCTTC. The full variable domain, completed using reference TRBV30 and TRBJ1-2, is SQTIHQWPATLVQPVGSPLSLECTVEGTSNPNLYWYRQAAGRGLQLLFYSVGIGQISSEVPQNLSASRPQDRQFILSSKKLLLSDSGFYLCAWRGQGSYGYTFGSGTRLTVV.

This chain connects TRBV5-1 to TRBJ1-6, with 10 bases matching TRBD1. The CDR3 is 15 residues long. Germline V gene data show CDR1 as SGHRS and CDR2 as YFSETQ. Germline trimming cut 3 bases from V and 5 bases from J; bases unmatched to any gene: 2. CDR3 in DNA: TGCGCCAGCAGCTCCGGGACAGGGGATAATTCACCCCTCCACTTT. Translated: CASSSGTGDNSPLHF.

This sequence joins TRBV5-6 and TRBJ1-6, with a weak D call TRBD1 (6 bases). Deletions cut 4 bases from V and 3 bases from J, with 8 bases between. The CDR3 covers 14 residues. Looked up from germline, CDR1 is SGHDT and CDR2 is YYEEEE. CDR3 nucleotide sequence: TGTGCCAGCAGCCTGGACAGCTATAATTCACCCCTCCACTTT. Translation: CASSLDSYNSPLHF.

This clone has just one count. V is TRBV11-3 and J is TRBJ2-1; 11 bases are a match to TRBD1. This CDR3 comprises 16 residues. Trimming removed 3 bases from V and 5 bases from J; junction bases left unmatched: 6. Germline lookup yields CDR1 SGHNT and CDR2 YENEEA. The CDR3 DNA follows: TGTGCCAGCAGCTTCGACGGGACAGGGGGGGACAATGAGCAGTTCTTC. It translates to CASSFDGTGGDNEQFF.

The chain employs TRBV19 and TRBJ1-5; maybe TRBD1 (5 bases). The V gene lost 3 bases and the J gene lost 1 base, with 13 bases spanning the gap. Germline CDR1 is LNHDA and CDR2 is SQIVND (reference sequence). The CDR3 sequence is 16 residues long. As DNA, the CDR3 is TGTGCCAGTAGTATCCGCAGCGCAGGGAGCAATCAGCCCCAGCATTTT. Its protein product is CASSIRSAGSNQPQHF. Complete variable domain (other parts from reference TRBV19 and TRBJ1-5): DGGITQSPKYLFRKEGQNVTLSCEQNLNHDAMYWYRQDPGQGLRLIYYSQIVNDFQKGDIAEGYSVSREKKESFPLTVTSAQKNPTAFYLCASSIRSAGSNQPQHFGDGTRLSIL.

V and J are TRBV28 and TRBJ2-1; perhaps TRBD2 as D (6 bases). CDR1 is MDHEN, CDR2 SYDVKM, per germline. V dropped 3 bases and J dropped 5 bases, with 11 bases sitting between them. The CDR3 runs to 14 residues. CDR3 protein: CASSFTTGDNEQFF. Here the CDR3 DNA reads TGTGCCAGCAGTTTTACCACGGGGGACAATGAGCAGTTCTTC.